This TCR beta chain derives from a study of read filtering for tumor transcriptome and immune sequencing. The wider study: DNase treatment preceded whole-transcriptome library preparation. Study-level points and caveats: IR-seq captured clonotypes deeper and more reliably than RNA-seq. Without single-read clonotypes, shared clonotype proportions correlated more between IR-seq and RNA-seq. In IR-seq, single-read clonotypes were roughly 82% of clonotypes but around 3.5% of reads.

Trimming took off 6 bases at V and 0 bases at J, with 15 bases between the two ends. The CDR3 totals 15 residues. Germline lookup yields CDR1 MNHEY and CDR2 SVGEGT. This clonotype was observed at least ten times. Its cognate antigen is unknown. From about 0.4 ug of RNA, a library with molecular barcoded alpha/delta and beta/gamma adaptors was made. One entry per CDR3 protein results from TCRdb running MiXCR on the reads. The data contain about 50,000 distinct CDR3 sequences, around 19% of them singletons. Material: a population of CD138-negative cells sorted from bone marrow. This receptor was taken from a donor at least 40 years old with multiple myeloma. The chain couples TRBV6-2 or TRBV6-3 to TRBJ2-7; D not certain. CDR3 region: CASSPRAQPSYEQYF. CDR3 sequence (DNA): TGTGCCAGCAGCCCCCGAGCGCAGCCCTCCTACGAGCAGTACTTC.